This T cell receptor beta chain was sequenced for a study of early T cells in non-severe SARS-CoV-2 infection. Study-level information: Unsorted whole-blood RNA was sequenced in bulk, leaving chains unpaired.

CDR3 length equals 14 residues. Unmatched junction bases numbered 6, after V lost 5 bases and J lost 4 bases. The germline V gene has CDR1 SEHNR and CDR2 FQNEAQ (reference sequence). Attached unique molecular identifiers marked individual cDNA molecules. TCRdb itself ran the 5' RACE reads through MiXCR, one entry per CDR3 protein. The table records some 61,000 distinct CDR3 sequences, about 9.4% of them present only once. The sequenced sample consisted of whole blood. The receptor was derived from an adult who was a healthcare worker with PCR-confirmed SARS-CoV-2 infection or an uninfected control (not recorded which). The chain employs TRBV7-9 and TRBJ1-1; TRBD1 matches 8 bases. CDR3 sequence (DNA): TGTGCCAGCAGCCCCACAGGGGGATCCACTGAAGCTTTCTTT. It yields the protein CASSPTGGSTEAFF.